This T cell receptor (beta chain) comes out of a study of T cell changes during pregnancy in multiple sclerosis. The data were produced by immunoSEQ multiplex PCR, yet TCRdb's version contains in-frame clones alone and is incomplete. The sample holds over 85,000 clones, about nine tenths seen once. Germline V gene lookup returns CDR1 SGHDT and CDR2 YYEEEE. Losses at the gene ends were 4 bases for V and 3 bases for J; bases not matched to a gene: 5. This CDR3 is 14 amino acids long. The specimen was peripheral blood, collected in the second trimester of pregnancy. The receptor comes from a female donor in good health, enrolled as a control in a pregnancy study. The J gene is TRBJ2-7, the V gene TRBV5-6; 9 nucleotides match TRBD1. CDR3 in amino acids: CASSAGTGIYEQYF. DNA for the CDR3: TGTGCCAGCAGCGCCGGGACAGGGATCTACGAGCAGTACTTC.